One and the same sample provided the 22 T cell receptor beta chains below, sequenced in a study of cytomegalovirus exposure and HLA in healthy donors. PCR primers comprised 60 Vbeta and 13 Jbeta primers. Method: immunoSEQ multiplex PCR; TCRdb's copy keeps in-frame clones and lacks some. The table records about 150,000 clones, roughly 86% of them present only once. The sample consisted of PBMCs. The origin of the receptors is a girl aged 10-17 years in good health and CMV-seropositive.

The rearrangement uses TRBV2 and TRBJ1-4, with D possibly being TRBD1 (5 bases). This CDR3 is 14 amino acids long. The germline V gene encodes CDR1 SNHLY and CDR2 FYNNEI. V shed 6 bases and J shed 2 bases, with 10 bases lying between them. DNA for the CDR3: TGTGCCAGCAGATCGACAGAGACTAATGAAAAACTGTTTTTT. It translates to CASRSTETNEKLFF.

The chain has TRBV5-1 and TRBJ2-3, with 11 bases aligning to TRBD1. V lost 5 bases, J lost 5 bases, and 4 bases stayed unmatched. CDR3 length: 14 residues. Looked up from germline, CDR1 is SGHRS and CDR2 is YFSETQ. The CDR3 coding sequence is TGCGCCAGCAGACCTGGGACAGGGGGAGATACGCAGTATTTT. Residues: CASRPGTGGDTQYF.

As DNA, the CDR3 is TGTGCCAGCAGTTACTCGAGAGAGGTAGGCTATGGCTACACCTTC. It encodes CASSYSREVGYGYTF. This sequence joins TRBV6-5 and TRBJ1-2; D is ambiguous. V lost 0 bases and J lost 4, with 12 bases in between. The CDR3 extends over 15 amino acids. Per germline, CDR1 MNHEY and CDR2 SVGAGI.

This clone was seen only once. The rearrangement links TRBV11-3 to TRBJ2-1; D remains ambiguous. Between the trimmed V and J ends, which lost 2 bases and 6 bases, there was a span of 5 bases. The CDR3 spans 12 residues. CDR1 and CDR2 from the germline V gene are SGHNT and YENEEA. The CDR3 sequence is CASSLTGNEQFF. CDR3 in DNA: TGTGCCAGCAGCTTAACGGGCAATGAGCAGTTCTTC.

Note on this clone: Other nucleotide sequences in the sample specify the same CDR3. The chain uses TRBV11-1 and TRBJ1-4, with D perhaps TRBD1 (6 bases). From germline, CDR1 is SGHAT and CDR2 FQDESV (reference sequence). The CDR3 totals 14 residues. V shed 5 bases and J shed 5 bases, with 12 bases lying between them. The CDR3: CASSNRDKNEKLFF. The CDR3 nucleotides are TGTGCCAGCAGCAACCGGGACAAAAATGAAAAACTGTTTTTT.

The chain has TRBV19 and TRBJ1-1; weak D call: TRBD1 (6 bases). CDR1 LNHDA and CDR2 SQIVND come from the germline V gene (reference sequence). This CDR3 region has 14 residues. Trimming pared 5 bases from V and 0 bases from J, leaving 10 bases between. CDR3 DNA sequence: TGTGCCAGTAGTCTAGGGACACTGAACACTGAAGCTTTCTTT. Its translation: CASSLGTLNTEAFF.

This clone has only a few counts. The chain recombines TRBV5-4 with TRBJ2-7; weak D call: TRBD2 (6 bases). The CDR3 covers 14 residues. The V end was cut by 0 bases, the J end by 2 bases, with 9 bases between. Germline V lookup: CDR1 SGHNT, CDR2 YYREEE (reference sequence). This chain's CDR3 is CASSLGGVPYEQYF. The DNA for the CDR3 is TGTGCCAGCAGCTTGGGGGGGGTCCCCTACGAGCAGTACTTC.

The genes are TRBV20-1 and TRBJ2-5; 10 bases line up with TRBD2. The CDR3 spans 11 residues. Germline V lookup: CDR1 DFQATT, CDR2 SNEGSKA (reference sequence). V dropped 2 bases and J dropped 13; count of bases not matched to a gene: 4. The CDR3 loop reads CSARLAGDAYF. In DNA form, the CDR3 reads TGCAGTGCTAGACTAGCGGGGGACGCGTACTTC.

The chain couples TRBV11-1 to TRBJ2-7; TRBD1 might be the D (6 bases). Germline V gene sequence: CDR1 SGHAT, CDR2 FQDESV (reference sequence). The CDR3 is made up of 13 amino acids. Deletions cut 1 base from V and 6 bases from J, with 10 bases between. The CDR3: CASSLDRASEQYF. CDR3 DNA: TGTGCCAGCAGCTTAGACAGGGCCAGCGAGCAGTACTTC.

The chain is built from TRBV7-3 and TRBJ2-7; no firm D call. With 2 bases removed from V and 4 bases from J, the gap between germline ends came to 9 bases. The CDR3 is 13 amino acids. The germline gives CDR1 SGHTA, CDR2 FQGTGA. The CDR3 DNA sequence: TGTGCCAGCAGCTTATATGGTCGGTACGAGCAGTACTTC. Its translation is CASSLYGRYEQYF.

The chain has TRBV9 and TRBJ2-3; possible D gene TRBD2, 5 bases. Germline CDR1 reads SGDLS; CDR2 reads YYNGEE. This CDR3 has 14 residues. V was cut by 5 bases and J by 3 bases, with 13 bases left in between. As DNA, the CDR3 is TGTGCCAGCAGTAGAGCGGACCAAACAGATACGCAGTATTTT. The encoded protein is CASSRADQTDTQYF.

The chain has TRBV7-3 and TRBJ2-1, with TRBD1 identical over 9 bases. The CDR3 extends over 15 amino acids. The ends lost 2 bases at V and 2 bases at J; junction bases unmatched: 1. The germline CDR1 and CDR2 sequences are SGHTA and FQGTGA. The CDR3 nucleotides read TGTGCCAGCAGCTTAGGACAGGGGCCCTACAATGAGCAGTTCTTC. Translated: CASSLGQGPYNEQFF.

The chain employs TRBV6-6 and TRBJ1-5; D is perhaps TRBD1 (5 bases). Germline V lookup: CDR1 MNHNY, CDR2 SVGAGI (reference sequence). V lost 6 bases to trimming and J lost 7 bases, with 16 bases between them. The CDR3 consists of 14 residues. The CDR3 DNA follows: TGTGCCAGCAGCTCCCAAGGGGCAGGGCAGCCCCAGCATTTT. This encodes CASSSQGAGQPQHF.

In this sample, this clone turned up a few times. This chain links TRBV7-9 with TRBJ1-2; D unresolved. The ends were cut back, 4 bases at V and 5 bases at J, with 20 bases in the middle. CDR3 length equals 16 residues. From germline, CDR1 is SEHNR and CDR2 FQNEAQ (reference sequence). The CDR3 loop reads CASSSNPLDPGYGYTF. CDR3 bases: TGTGCCAGCAGCTCAAATCCTCTCGATCCGGGGTATGGCTACACCTTC.

This clone was picked up one time. The J gene is TRBJ2-7, the V gene TRBV7-9; 7 nucleotides match TRBD2. The junction had 3 bases not matched to a gene; V was cut back by 1 base and J by 12 bases. CDR3 length: 11 residues. Germline loops: CDR1 SEHNR, CDR2 FQNEAQ (reference sequence). DNA of the CDR3: TGTGCCAGCAGCTTAGGGGAGGGTGCGTACTTC. This translates into CASSLGEGAYF.

V and J are TRBV28 and TRBJ1-2; 9 bases fit TRBD1. The CDR3 has 13 residues. Germline CDR1 and CDR2: MDHEN and SYDVKM. Trimming cost V 10 bases and J 8 bases; bases outside gene matches: 11. The CDR3: CANLKGQGYGYTF. CDR3 bases: TGTGCCAACCTTAAGGGACAGGGATACGGCTACACCTTC.

The chain uses TRBV5-4 and TRBJ1-4, with 8 bases identical to TRBD1. The CDR3 covers 15 residues. Losses at the gene ends were 2 bases for V and 5 bases for J; bases not matched to a gene: 5. The germline gives CDR1 SGHNT, CDR2 YYREEE (reference sequence). In DNA form, the CDR3 reads TGTGCCAGCAGCTTAAACAGGGGGATAAATGAAAAACTGTTTTTT. Translated: CASSLNRGINEKLFF.

The CDR3 sequence is CASGVAGDADTQYF. The CDR3 nucleotides are TGCGCCAGCGGAGTAGCGGGGGATGCAGATACGCAGTATTTT. V gene TRBV10-2 combines with J gene TRBJ2-3; 9 bases match TRBD2. The junction had 7 bases not matched to a gene; V was cut back by 8 bases and J by 4 bases. There are 14 residues in the CDR3. In germline, CDR1 is WSHSY, CDR2 SAAADI.

The J gene is TRBJ1-1, the V gene TRBV11-2, with D possibly TRBD1 on 6 matching bases. The germline V gene encodes CDR1 SGHAT and CDR2 FQNNGV. This CDR3 spans 13 amino acids. V lost 6 bases, J lost 1 base, and 9 bases lay in between. In nucleotides, the CDR3 is TGTGCCAGCAGGCAAGGGGGGAACACTGAAGCTTTCTTT. Its protein is CASRQGGNTEAFF.

Comments on this clone: One junction end does not reproduce the germline sequence, and a read error may be involved. The rearrangement links TRBV7-7 to TRBJ1-5; no reliable D call. This CDR3 is 15 amino acids long. Germline V lookup: CDR1 SSHAT, CDR2 FNYEAQ (reference sequence). The DNA of the CDR3 is TGTGCTAGCAGCCCCCAACAGTATAGCAATCAGCCCCAGCATTTT. The encoded protein is CASSPQQYSNQPQHF.

The chain carries TRBV7-9 and TRBJ2-1, with TRBD2 as a possible D gene (6 bases). The V gene's germline CDR1 is SEHNR and CDR2 FQNEAQ (reference sequence). V was clipped by 3 bases and J by 4 bases, with 7 bases between them. This CDR3 is built from 13 residues. DNA of the CDR3: TGTGCCAGCAGCTTGCGGGGTTACAATGAGCAGTTCTTC. Protein product: CASSLRGYNEQFF.

This clone was found a few times. The sample holds other DNA sequences that translate to the same CDR3. The genes are TRBV29-1 and TRBJ1-1, with D hard to call. V was clipped by 6 bases and J by 0 bases, with 11 bases between them. Germline-derived CDR1 and CDR2 are SQVTM and ANQGSEA. The CDR3 loop spans 13 amino acids. CDR3 protein: CSVGGRLNTEAFF. Written as DNA, the CDR3 is TGCAGCGTCGGCGGGAGGCTGAACACTGAAGCTTTCTTT.